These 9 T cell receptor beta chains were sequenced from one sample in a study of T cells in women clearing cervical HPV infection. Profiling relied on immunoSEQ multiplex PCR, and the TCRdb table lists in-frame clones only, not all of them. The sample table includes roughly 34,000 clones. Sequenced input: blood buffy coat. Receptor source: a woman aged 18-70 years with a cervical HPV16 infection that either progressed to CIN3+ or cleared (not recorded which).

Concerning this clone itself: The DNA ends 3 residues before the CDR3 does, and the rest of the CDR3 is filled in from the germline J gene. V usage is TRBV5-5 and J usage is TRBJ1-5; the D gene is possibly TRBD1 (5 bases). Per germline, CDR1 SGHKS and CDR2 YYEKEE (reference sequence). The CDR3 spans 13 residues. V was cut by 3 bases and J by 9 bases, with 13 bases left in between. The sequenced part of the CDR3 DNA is TGTGCCAGCAGCTCCTCGGGGGACGGGCCC. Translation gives CASSSSGDGP. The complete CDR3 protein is CASSSSGDGPQHF.

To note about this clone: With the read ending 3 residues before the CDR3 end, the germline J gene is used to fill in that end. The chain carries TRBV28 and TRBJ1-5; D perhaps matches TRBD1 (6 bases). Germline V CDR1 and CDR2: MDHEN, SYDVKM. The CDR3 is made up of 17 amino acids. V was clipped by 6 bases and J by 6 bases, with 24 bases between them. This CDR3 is CASRLPNRVMRVQPQHF. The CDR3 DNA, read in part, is TGTGCCAGCAGACTACCTAACAGGGTAATGCGGGTTCAGCCC.

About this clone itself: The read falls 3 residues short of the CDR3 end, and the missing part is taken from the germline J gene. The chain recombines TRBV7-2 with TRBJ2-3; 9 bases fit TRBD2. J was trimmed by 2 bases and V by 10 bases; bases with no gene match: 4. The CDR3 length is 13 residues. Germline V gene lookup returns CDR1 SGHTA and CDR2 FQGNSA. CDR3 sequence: CATAGGFTDTQYF. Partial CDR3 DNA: TGTGCCACCGCGGGGGGGTTCACAGATACG.

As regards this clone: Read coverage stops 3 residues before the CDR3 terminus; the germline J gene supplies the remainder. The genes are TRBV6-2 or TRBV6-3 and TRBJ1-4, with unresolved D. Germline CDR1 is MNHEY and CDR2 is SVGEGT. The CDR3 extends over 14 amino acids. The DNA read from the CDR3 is TGTGCCAGCAGACCAGGTGAAGGAAATTCACCA. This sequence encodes CASRPGEGNSP. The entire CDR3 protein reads CASRPGEGNSPLFF.

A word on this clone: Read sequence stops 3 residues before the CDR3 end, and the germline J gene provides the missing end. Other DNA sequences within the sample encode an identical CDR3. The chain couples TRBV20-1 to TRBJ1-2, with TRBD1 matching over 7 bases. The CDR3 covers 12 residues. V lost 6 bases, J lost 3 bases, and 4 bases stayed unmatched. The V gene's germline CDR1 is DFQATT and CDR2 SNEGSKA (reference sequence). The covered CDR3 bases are TGCAGTGCCCGCGACAGGGACTATGGC. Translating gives CSARDRDYG. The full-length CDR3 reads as CSARDRDYGYTF.

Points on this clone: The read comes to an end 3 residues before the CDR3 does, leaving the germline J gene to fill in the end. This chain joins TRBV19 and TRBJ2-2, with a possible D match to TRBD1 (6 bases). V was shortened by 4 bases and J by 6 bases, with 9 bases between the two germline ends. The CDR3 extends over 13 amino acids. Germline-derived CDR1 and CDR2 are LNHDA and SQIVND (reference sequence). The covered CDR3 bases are TGTGCCAGTAGTAGGACAGCCCCCGGGGAG. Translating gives CASSRTAPGE. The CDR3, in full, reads CASSRTAPGELFF.

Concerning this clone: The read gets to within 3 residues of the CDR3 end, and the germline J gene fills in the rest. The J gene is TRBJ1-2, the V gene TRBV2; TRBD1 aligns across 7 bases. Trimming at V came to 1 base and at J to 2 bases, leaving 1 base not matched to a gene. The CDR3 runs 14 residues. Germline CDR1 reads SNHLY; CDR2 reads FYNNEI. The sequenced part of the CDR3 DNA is TGTGCCAGCAGTGAAGGACAGGGCAACTATGGC. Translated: CASSEGQGNYG. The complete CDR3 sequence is CASSEGQGNYGYTF.

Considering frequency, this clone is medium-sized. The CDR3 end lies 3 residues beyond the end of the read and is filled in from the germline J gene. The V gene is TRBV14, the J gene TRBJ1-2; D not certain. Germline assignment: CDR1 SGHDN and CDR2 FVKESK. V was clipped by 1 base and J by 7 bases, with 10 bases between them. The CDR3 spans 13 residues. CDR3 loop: CASSQGSQGGYTF. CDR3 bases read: TGTGCCAGCAGCCAAGGGTCTCAAGGTGGC.

The CDR3 loop is CASSWDRGYEQYF. The sequenced part of the CDR3 DNA is TGTGCCAGCAGCTGGGACAGAGGCTACGAG. The chain recombines TRBV5-5 with TRBJ2-7; 7 bases map to TRBD1. The read terminates 3 residues ahead of where the CDR3 ends, so the germline J gene completes it. V lost 3 bases, J lost 3 bases, and 3 bases stayed unmatched. Looked up from germline, CDR1 is SGHKS and CDR2 is YYEKEE (reference sequence). The CDR3 length is 13 residues.